The clone carrying this TCR beta chain was seen a handful of times. Its cognate antigen is unknown. This record belongs to a study of Graves' ophthalmopathy and Graves' hyperthyroidism. V gave up 1 base and J gave up 10 bases, with 10 bases separating them. Germline-derived CDR1 and CDR2 are SGHTA and FQGNSA. The CDR3 sequence is 13 residues long. RNA transcripts served as template for amplifying TCR beta CDR3 sequences. The first round was an RT-PCR with HTBI primers, and the second round was a multiplex PCR. A single record per CDR3 protein comes from TCRdb applying MiXCR to the multiplex PCR reads. The profile shows about 1.2 million distinct CDR3 sequences, roughly two fifths of them singletons. Findings and caveats of the study: Among expanded thyroid clonotypes above 0.001 frequency, most also occurred in blood. Discrimination between ophthalmopathy and stable hyperthyroidism by a 13-signature model showed about 86% sensitivity and roughly 80% specificity.

The source of this sequence is an adult man with Graves' hyperthyroidism. The chain employs TRBV7-2 and TRBJ2-2; D gene ambiguous. Sequencing was carried out using peripheral blood or thyroid tissue (not recorded which). CDR3 DNA: TGTGCCAGCAGCTTAGGGAATCAGGAGGAGCTGTTTTTT. Its translation: CASSLGNQEELFF.